This T cell receptor beta chain is from a study of T cell repertoires in aging, cancer and after chemotherapy. The template was genomic DNA from peripheral blood, not RNA. Study-level points and caveats: In healthy donors, age-related TCR diversity loss mainly reflected lost richness.

For this clonotype: Antigen: not known.

The V gene lost 1 base and the J gene lost 7 bases, with 15 bases spanning the gap. The CDR3 has 15 amino acids. Germline V gives CDR1 KGHDR, CDR2 SFDVKD. Rearranged V-D-J TRB sequences were amplified with a mixed TRB-A/B primer pool. TCRdb reprocessed the multiplex PCR reads with MiXCR, giving one entry per CDR3 protein. Of some 9,300 distinct CDR3 sequences in the sample, around a quarter were seen once. The sequence derives from a human donor with a blood cancer. The donor label of this sample is uncertain. Material: blood. This chain uses TRBV24-1 with TRBJ2-5; D might be TRBD1 (5 bases). The CDR3 loop is CATSDFGQGGATQYF. For the CDR3, the DNA is TGTGCCACCAGTGATTTTGGGCAGGGCGGAGCGACCCAGTACTTC.